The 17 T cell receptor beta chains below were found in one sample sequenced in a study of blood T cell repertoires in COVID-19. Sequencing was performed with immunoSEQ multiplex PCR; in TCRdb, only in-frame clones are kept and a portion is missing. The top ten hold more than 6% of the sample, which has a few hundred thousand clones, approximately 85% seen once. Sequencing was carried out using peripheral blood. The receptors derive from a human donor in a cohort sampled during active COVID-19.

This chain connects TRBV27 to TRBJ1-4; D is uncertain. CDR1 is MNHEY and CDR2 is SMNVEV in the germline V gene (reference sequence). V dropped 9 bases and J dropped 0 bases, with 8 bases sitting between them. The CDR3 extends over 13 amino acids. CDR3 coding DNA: TGTGCCAGTGCAGATGCAACTAATGAAAAACTGTTTTTT. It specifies CASADATNEKLFF.

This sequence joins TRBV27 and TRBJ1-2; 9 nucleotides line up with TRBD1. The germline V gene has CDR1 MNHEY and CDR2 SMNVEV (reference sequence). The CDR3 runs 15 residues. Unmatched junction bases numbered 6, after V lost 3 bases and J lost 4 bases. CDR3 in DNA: TGTGCCAGCAGTTTGGGACAGGGAAGACTCTATGGCTACACCTTC. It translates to CASSLGQGRLYGYTF.

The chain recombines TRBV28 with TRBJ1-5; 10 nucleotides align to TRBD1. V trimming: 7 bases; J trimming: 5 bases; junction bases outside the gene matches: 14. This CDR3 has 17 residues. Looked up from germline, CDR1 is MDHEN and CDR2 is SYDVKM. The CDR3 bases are TGTGCCAGCATCAACCATGGGACAGGGGCTCCTTATCAGCCCCAGCATTTT. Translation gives CASINHGTGAPYQPQHF.

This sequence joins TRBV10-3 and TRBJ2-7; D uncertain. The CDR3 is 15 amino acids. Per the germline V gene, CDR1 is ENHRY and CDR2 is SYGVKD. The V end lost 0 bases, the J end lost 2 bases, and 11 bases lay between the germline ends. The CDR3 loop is CAISESRLNAYEQYF. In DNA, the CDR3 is TGTGCCATCAGTGAGTCGCGGTTAAATGCCTACGAGCAGTACTTC.

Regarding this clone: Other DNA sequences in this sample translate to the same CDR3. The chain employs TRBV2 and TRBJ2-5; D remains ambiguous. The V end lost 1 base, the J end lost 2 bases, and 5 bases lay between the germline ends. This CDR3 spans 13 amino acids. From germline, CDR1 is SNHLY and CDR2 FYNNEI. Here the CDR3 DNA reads TGTGCCAGCAGTGAAGTCCAACAAGAGACCCAGTACTTC. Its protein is CASSEVQQETQYF.

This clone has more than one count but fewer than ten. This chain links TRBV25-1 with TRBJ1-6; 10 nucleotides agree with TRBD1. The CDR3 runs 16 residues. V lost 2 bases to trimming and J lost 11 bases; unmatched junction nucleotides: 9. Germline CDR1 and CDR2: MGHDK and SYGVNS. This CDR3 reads CASSELGTGAMTPLHF. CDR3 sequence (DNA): TGTGCCAGCAGTGAACTCGGGACAGGGGCTATGACACCCCTCCACTTT.

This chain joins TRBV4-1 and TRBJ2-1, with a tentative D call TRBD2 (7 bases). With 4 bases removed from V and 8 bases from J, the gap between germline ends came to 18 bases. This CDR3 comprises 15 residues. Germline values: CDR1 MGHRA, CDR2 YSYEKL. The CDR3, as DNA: TGCGCCAGCAGCCTAGGTCTGGGGGGGCTCGATGAGCAGTTCTTC. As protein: CASSLGLGGLDEQFF.

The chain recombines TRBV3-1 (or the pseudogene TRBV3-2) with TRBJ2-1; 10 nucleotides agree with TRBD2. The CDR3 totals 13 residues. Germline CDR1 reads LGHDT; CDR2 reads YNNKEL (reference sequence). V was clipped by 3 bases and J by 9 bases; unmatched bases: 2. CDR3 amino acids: CASSQRTSGEQFF. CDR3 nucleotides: TGTGCCAGCAGCCAGAGGACTAGCGGTGAGCAGTTCTTC.

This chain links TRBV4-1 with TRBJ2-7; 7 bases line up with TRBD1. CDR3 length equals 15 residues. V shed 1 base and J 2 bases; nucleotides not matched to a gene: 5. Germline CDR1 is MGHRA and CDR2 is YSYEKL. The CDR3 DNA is TGCGCCAGCAGCCAAGCCCCTGGACAGGCCTACGAGCAGTACTTC. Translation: CASSQAPGQAYEQYF.

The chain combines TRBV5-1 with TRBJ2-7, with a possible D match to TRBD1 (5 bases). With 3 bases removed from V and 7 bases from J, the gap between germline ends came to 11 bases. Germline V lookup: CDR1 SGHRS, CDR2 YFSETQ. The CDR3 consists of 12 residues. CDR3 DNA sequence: TGCGCCAGCAGCTCAAGGGGCTGGGAGCAGTACTTC. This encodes CASSSRGWEQYF.

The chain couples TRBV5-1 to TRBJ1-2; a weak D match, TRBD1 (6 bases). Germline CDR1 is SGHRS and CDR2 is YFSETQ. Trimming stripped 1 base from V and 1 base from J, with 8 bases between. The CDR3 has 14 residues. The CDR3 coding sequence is TGCGCCAGCAGCTTGACAGGGTATAACTATGGCTACACCTTC. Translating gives CASSLTGYNYGYTF.

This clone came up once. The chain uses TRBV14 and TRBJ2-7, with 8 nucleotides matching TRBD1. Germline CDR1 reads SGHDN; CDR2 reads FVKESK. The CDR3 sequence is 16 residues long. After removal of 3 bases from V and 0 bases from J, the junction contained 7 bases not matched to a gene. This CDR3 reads CASSHRGTGISYEQYF. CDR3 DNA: TGTGCCAGCAGCCATAGGGGGACAGGAATCTCCTACGAGCAGTACTTC.

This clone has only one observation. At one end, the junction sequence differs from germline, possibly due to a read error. CDR3 region: CAWRRPGQGVKNPEAFF. The CDR3 nucleotides read TGTGCCTGGAGGAGACCGGGACAGGGAGTTAAGAACCCTGAAGCTTTCTTT. The chain joins TRBV30 to TRBJ1-1, with TRBD1 identical over 9 bases. Germline V gene lookup returns CDR1 GTSNPN and CDR2 SVGIG (reference sequence). This CDR3 region has 17 residues.

CDR3 amino acids: CASSIRRGSNQPQHF. The CDR3 DNA is TGTGCCAGCAGTATTCGACGGGGAAGCAATCAGCCCCAGCATTTT. The chain recombines TRBV6-5 with TRBJ1-5, with D uncertain. The V end lost 5 bases, the J end lost 1 base, and 12 bases lay between the germline ends. Germline V gives CDR1 MNHEY, CDR2 SVGAGI. This CDR3 is 15 amino acids long.

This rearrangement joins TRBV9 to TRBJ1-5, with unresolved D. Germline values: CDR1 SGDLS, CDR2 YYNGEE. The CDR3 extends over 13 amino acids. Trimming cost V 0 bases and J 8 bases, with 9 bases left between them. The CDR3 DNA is TGTGCCAGCAGCGTAGGAGGGAAGGAGCCCCAGCATTTT. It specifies CASSVGGKEPQHF. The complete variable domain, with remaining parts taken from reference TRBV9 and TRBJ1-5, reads DSGVTQTPKHLITATGQRVTLRCSPRSGDLSVYWYQQSLDQGLQFLIQYYNGEERAKGNILERFSAQQFPDLHSELNLSSLELGDSALYFCASSVGGKEPQHFGDGTRLSIL.

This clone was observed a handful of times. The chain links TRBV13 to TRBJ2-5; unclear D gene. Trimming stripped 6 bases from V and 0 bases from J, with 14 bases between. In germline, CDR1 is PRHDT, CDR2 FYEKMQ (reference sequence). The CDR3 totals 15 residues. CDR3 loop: CASSFRYSNQETQYF. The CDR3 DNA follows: TGTGCCAGCAGTTTTAGGTACAGCAACCAAGAGACCCAGTACTTC.

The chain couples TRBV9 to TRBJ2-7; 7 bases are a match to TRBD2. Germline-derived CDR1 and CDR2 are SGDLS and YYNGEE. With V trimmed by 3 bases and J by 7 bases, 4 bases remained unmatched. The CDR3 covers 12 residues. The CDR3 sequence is CASSASGGEQYF. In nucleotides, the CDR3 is TGTGCCAGCAGCGCCTCGGGGGGAGAGCAGTACTTC.